This T cell receptor (beta chain) is drawn from a study of cytomegalovirus exposure and HLA in healthy donors. In the study overall: About 200 million T cells yielded 117 million unique TCR beta sequences in earlier analysis. General study points: It was reported in a later analysis that an Asian-associated ancestry cluster showed fewer N-insertions than the approximately 700-donor mean. The listing of roughly 160 TCR beta chains classed them as cytomegalovirus-associated.

Primers: 60 Vbeta forward and 13 Jbeta reverse. The table came from immunoSEQ multiplex PCR; TCRdb's copy has only in-frame clones and leaves some out. In the table there are about 130,000 clones, around four fifths of which are singletons. For this clone: The target antigen is unknown.

With V trimmed by 1 base and J by 3 bases, 3 bases remained unmatched. The germline gives CDR1 SEHNR, CDR2 FQNEAQ (reference sequence). The CDR3 spans 15 residues. This TCR was sampled from a boy between 10 and 17 years old in good health and CMV-seronegative. The chain couples TRBV7-9 to TRBJ1-5; 7 bases match TRBD1. Sequenced input: PBMCs. The CDR3 DNA reads TGTGCCAGCAGCTTAGAGGGACAGCTCAATCAGCCCCAGCATTTT. Protein sequence: CASSLEGQLNQPQHF.